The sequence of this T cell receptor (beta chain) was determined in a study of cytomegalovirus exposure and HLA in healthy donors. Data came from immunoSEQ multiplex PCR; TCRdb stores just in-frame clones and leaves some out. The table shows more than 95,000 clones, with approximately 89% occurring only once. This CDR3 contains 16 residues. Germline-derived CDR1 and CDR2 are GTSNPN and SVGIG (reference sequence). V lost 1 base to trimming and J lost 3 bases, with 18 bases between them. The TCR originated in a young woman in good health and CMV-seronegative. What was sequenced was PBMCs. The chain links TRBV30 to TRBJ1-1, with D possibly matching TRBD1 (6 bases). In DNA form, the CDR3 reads TGTGCCTGGAGTGCAACAGGGCCCCTGGTCGACACTGAAGCTTTCTTT. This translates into CAWSATGPLVDTEAFF.